Listed below are T cell receptor beta chains from one sample, sequenced in a study of CD8 T cells in Susac syndrome. TCRdb reprocessed the immunoSEQ multiplex PCR reads via MiXCR and lists one record per CDR3 protein. The repertoire includes a few hundred thousand distinct CDR3 sequences, around 83% of them detected once, and 0.12% sits in the top ten. The sequencing input was CD8+ T cells from PBMCs. These receptors originate from a human donor with multiple sclerosis. Both conserved end residues are trimmed from each CDR3. The D gene is left open where the match is weak. The size of a clone is reported for some rows only, either as once, few or many, or as a class for expanded clones.

j_call d_call clone_size v_call cdr3_aa
TRBJ2-3 TRBD2 . TRBV12-3/TRBV12-4 ASSRWTSGSRAQY
TRBJ2-7 . . TRBV5-1 ASSPGVANTYEQY
TRBJ2-2 TRBD1 . TRBV25-1 ASSERVGQGLNTGELF
TRBJ2-7 TRBD2 . TRBV5-6 ASSGAVAGLSYEQY
TRBJ2-1 . . TRBV27 ASSFTSGVGNEQF
TRBJ1-4 TRBD1 . TRBV12-3/TRBV12-4 ASSFLRTGIEKLF
TRBJ2-7 . . TRBV5-4 ASSWADERYEQY
TRBJ2-1 . . TRBV2 ASSETAGAPAEQF
TRBJ1-6 TRBD1 . TRBV4-1 ASSQATGGSPLH
TRBJ1-1 TRBD1 . TRBV29-1 SAVQGGTEAF
TRBJ2-5 . . TRBV6-1 ASVDTEETQY
TRBJ2-2 . . TRBV7-8 ASSLAGRESAGELF
TRBJ1-2 TRBD1 . TRBV10-2 ASSDNLQGAFIYGYT
TRBJ2-7 . . TRBV2 ATHSYEQY
TRBJ2-7 . few TRBV4-1 ASSQDGNPPRGEQY
TRBJ1-3 . . TRBV7-2 ASSLGLTITRGNTIY
TRBJ1-2 . . TRBV4-1 ASSQDQGMDGYT
TRBJ1-4 . . TRBV29-1 SVEVGKGEKLF
TRBJ2-2 TRBD2 once TRBV11-2 ASSFGPGGTGELF
TRBJ2-4 TRBD1 . TRBV12-3/TRBV12-4 ASSPGQGNIQY
TRBJ2-7 . . TRBV27 ASSPLPGDSYEQY
TRBJ2-2 . . TRBV7-6 ASSLAPVTNTGELF
TRBJ2-7 TRBD2 . TRBV3-1 ASSPLRGSSYEQY
TRBJ2-2 . . TRBV5-4 ASSLWADSNTGELF
TRBJ2-7 TRBD2 . TRBV4-2 ASSQDRSGLAGVEQY
TRBJ1-1 . . TRBV20-1 SARDSDGEAF
TRBJ2-7 . . TRBV9 ASSVLPKGCEQY
TRBJ2-5 TRBD2 . TRBV11-1 ASTLQLGVRTSGLQETQY